One and the same sample provided the 15 T cell receptor beta chains below, sequenced in a study of Ad26.COV2.S vaccination and SARS-CoV-2 variants. The protocol was immunoSEQ multiplex PCR, while the TCRdb copy is restricted to in-frame clones and leaves out a portion. The sample has roughly 420,000 clones, approximately 90% seen once; the top ten hold approximately 4%. Noted treatment: some 20 received Ad26.COV2.S at low or high dose, single or two shots; roughly five received placebo; per-sample allocation not given. Sampling was performed 63 days after the first vaccine or placebo injection. Here the sequenced sample was peripheral blood, taken in a trial of Ad26.COV2.S vaccine versus placebo. The receptor set was obtained from a person between 18 and 59 years old who received the Ad26.COV2.S COVID-19 vaccine or a placebo.

J is TRBJ2-5 and V is TRBV10-1; D assignment may be TRBD1 or TRBD2 (5 bases each). CDR1 WNHNN and CDR2 SYGVQD come from the germline V gene (reference sequence). The germline V and J ends were trimmed by 1 base and 1 base, with 10 bases remaining between them. CDR3 length equals 15 residues. The CDR3 sequence: CASSELGEGQETQYF. As DNA, the CDR3 is TGCGCCAGCAGTGAGTTGGGGGAAGGCCAAGAGACCCAGTACTTC.

The CDR3 reads CASRYRGREQYF. DNA for the CDR3: TGTGCCAGCAGGTACAGGGGTAGGGAGCAGTACTTC. This rearrangement joins TRBV5-8 to TRBJ2-7; TRBD1 aligns across 7 bases. Germline V gene sequence: CDR1 SGHTS, CDR2 YDEGEE. The CDR3 covers 12 residues. The V and J ends lost 5 bases and 7 bases, in that order; junction bases with no gene match: 6. Complete variable domain (other parts from reference TRBV5-8 and TRBJ2-7): EAGVTQSPTHLIKTRGQQATLRCSPISGHTSVYWYQQALGLGLQFLLWYDEGEERNRGNFPPRFSGRQFPNYSSELNVNALELEDSALYLCASRYRGREQYFGPGTRLTVT.

The rearrangement links TRBV5-1 to TRBJ2-3, with 10 bases aligning to TRBD2. The germline V gene encodes CDR1 SGHRS and CDR2 YFSETQ. The CDR3 is 16 amino acids. V shed 0 bases, J shed 6 bases, and the junction held 7 bases outside the gene matches. The CDR3 spells CASSLAVASGGDTQYF. DNA of the CDR3: TGCGCCAGCAGCTTGGCCGTCGCTAGCGGGGGTGATACGCAGTATTTT.

The chain employs TRBV12-3 or TRBV12-4 and TRBJ1-1; D not resolved. The CDR3 runs 12 residues. Trimming stripped 5 bases from V and 4 bases from J, with 8 bases between. In DNA, the CDR3 is TGTGCCAGCAGTCCAGACTTCACTGAAGCTTTCTTT. Its protein is CASSPDFTEAFF.

This chain uses TRBV5-1 with TRBJ2-1; D possibly corresponds to TRBD1 (7 bases). CDR1 and CDR2 (germline): SGHRS, YFSETQ. Between the trimmed V and J ends, which lost 4 bases and 9 bases, there was a span of 17 bases. The CDR3 length is 14 residues. The CDR3 protein is CASSAGGGGSEQFF. DNA of the CDR3: TGCGCCAGCAGCGCGGGTGGAGGGGGCAGTGAGCAGTTCTTC.

V and J are TRBV9 and TRBJ1-4; tentatively, D is TRBD1 (6 bases). The V gene lost 3 bases and the J gene lost 4 bases, with 10 bases spanning the gap. The CDR3 is 14 amino acids. CDR1 is SGDLS and CDR2 is YYNGEE in the germline V gene. The CDR3 nucleotides are TGTGCCAGCAGCGACGCAGGGGATAATGAAAAACTGTTTTTT. It specifies CASSDAGDNEKLFF. The complete variable domain, with remaining parts taken from reference TRBV9 and TRBJ1-4, reads DSGVTQTPKHLITATGQRVTLRCSPRSGDLSVYWYQQSLDQGLQFLIQYYNGEERAKGNILERFSAQQFPDLHSELNLSSLELGDSALYFCASSDAGDNEKLFFGSGTQLSVL.

The chain is built from TRBV6-1 and TRBJ2-7, with 8 bases that match TRBD1. The CDR3 sequence is 15 residues long. V gave up 1 base and J gave up 4 bases; unmatched junction bases: 6. Germline CDR1 and CDR2: MNHNS and SASEGT. In DNA, the CDR3 is TGTGCCAGCAGTGAAGGGTGGACAGGGCGATACGAGCAGTACTTC. Amino acids: CASSEGWTGRYEQYF.

The gene calls are TRBV14 and TRBJ1-6; perhaps TRBD1 as D (5 bases). This CDR3 is built from 12 residues. The germline CDR1 and CDR2 sequences are SGHDN and FVKESK. The V and J ends lost 3 bases and 14 bases respectively, with 11 bases between them. The CDR3 DNA reads TGTGCCAGCAGCCAGCAGGGTTTGGCCCTCCACTTT. Translating gives CASSQQGLALHF. The full variable domain, its missing parts supplied by reference TRBV14 and TRBJ1-6, is EAGVTQFPSHSVIEKGQTVTLRCDPISGHDNLYWYRRVMGKEIKFLLHFVKESKQDESGMPNNRFLAERTGGTYSTLKVQPAELEDSGVYFCASSQQGLALHFGNGTRLTVT.

The chain joins TRBV28 to TRBJ1-5; D not resolved. The CDR3 is made up of 13 amino acids. Germline CDR1 reads MDHEN; CDR2 reads SYDVKM. The V end was cut by 7 bases, the J end by 6 bases, with 13 bases between. The CDR3 region is CASTQTGVQPQHF. CDR3 nucleotide sequence: TGTGCCAGCACCCAGACTGGGGTTCAGCCCCAGCATTTT.

This clone was picked up one time. The chain has TRBV11-3 and TRBJ2-5, with 10 positions matching TRBD1. The junction had 8 bases not matched to a gene; V was cut back by 5 bases and J by 5 bases. The CDR3 consists of 15 residues. Per germline, CDR1 SGHNT and CDR2 YENEEA. This CDR3 reads CASSQGTGVYETQYF. Here the CDR3 DNA reads TGTGCCAGCAGCCAGGGGACAGGGGTGTATGAGACCCAGTACTTC. The full variable domain, its missing parts supplied by reference TRBV11-3 and TRBJ2-5, is EAGVVQSPRYKIIEKKQPVAFWCNPISGHNTLYWYLQNLGQGPELLIRYENEEAVDDSQLPKDRFSAERLKGVDSTLKIQPAELGDSAVYLCASSQGTGVYETQYFGPGTRLLVL.

V is TRBV19 and J is TRBJ1-1; D is possibly TRBD1 (6 bases). V was trimmed by 3 bases and J by 8 bases, leaving 10 bases between them. Germline V gives CDR1 LNHDA, CDR2 SQIVND (reference sequence). The length of the CDR3 is 12 residues. CDR3 nucleotides: TGTGCCAGTAGTATCGCGGGGACAGAAGCTTTCTTT. It translates to CASSIAGTEAFF.

V gene TRBV6-5 combines with J gene TRBJ2-7, with 8 bases that match TRBD1. The CDR3 loop spans 14 amino acids. J was trimmed by 7 bases and V by 0 bases; bases with no gene match: 5. The V gene's germline CDR1 is MNHEY and CDR2 SVGAGI. The CDR3, as DNA: TGTGCCAGCAGTTACTCTCAGGGGGCGCGGGAGCAGTACTTC. Translated, it gives CASSYSQGAREQYF.

Worth noting for this clone: In the same sample, other DNA sequences code for this CDR3. V and J are TRBV2 and TRBJ2-5, with no clear D. Germline V gene lookup returns CDR1 SNHLY and CDR2 FYNNEI. The V gene lost 1 base and the J gene lost 4 bases, with 1 base spanning the gap. CDR3 size: 11 residues. The CDR3 reads CASSEGETQYF. The CDR3 nucleotides read TGTGCCAGCAGTGAAGGAGAGACCCAGTACTTC. Full variable domain (remainder filled in from reference TRBV2 and TRBJ2-5): EPEVTQTPSHQVTQMGQEVILRCVPISNHLYFYWYRQILGQKVEFLVSFYNNEISEKSEIFDDQFSVERPDGSNFTLKIRSTKLEDSAMYFCASSEGETQYFGPGTRLLVL.

This chain connects TRBV6-2 or TRBV6-3 to TRBJ1-5; 10 nucleotides align to TRBD1. The ends lost 5 bases at V and 9 bases at J; junction bases unmatched: 10. CDR3 size: 15 residues. Germline V gene data show CDR1 as MNHEY and CDR2 as SVGEGT. The CDR3 sequence is CASSTQRTGGLPQHF. CDR3 bases: TGTGCCAGCAGTACTCAGAGGACAGGGGGGTTGCCCCAGCATTTT.

This clone appeared once. This rearrangement joins TRBV6-1 to TRBJ1-2; D gene ambiguous. CDR3 length equals 13 residues. With 2 bases removed from V and 4 bases from J, the gap between germline ends came to 8 bases. Germline V gene sequence: CDR1 MNHNS, CDR2 SASEGT. The CDR3, as DNA: TGTGCCAGCAGTGAAACCAGCTTCTATGGCTACACCTTC. This codes for CASSETSFYGYTF.